These 6 T cell receptor beta chains were all obtained from the same sample, sequenced in a study of T cell changes during pregnancy in multiple sclerosis. Profiling relied on immunoSEQ multiplex PCR, and the TCRdb table lists in-frame clones only, not all of them. The data hold roughly 75,000 clones, with approximately 91% observed a single time. The sequenced sample was peripheral blood, obtained before pregnancy. The receptors come from a female donor with multiple sclerosis, enrolled in a pregnancy study.

The rearrangement joins TRBV7-2 to TRBJ1-2; weak D call: TRBD1 (6 bases). V was clipped by 5 bases and J by 8 bases, with 18 bases between them. This CDR3 comprises 14 residues. CDR1 is SGHTA and CDR2 is FQGNSA in the germline V gene. Here the CDR3 reads CASSLQGSGTGYTF. The CDR3 DNA follows: TGTGCCAGCAGCCTGCAAGGATCAGGGACAGGCTACACCTTC.

The chain couples TRBV7-2 to TRBJ1-2, with 7 bases that match TRBD1. Germline CDR1 and CDR2: SGHTA and FQGNSA. CDR3 size: 14 residues. V shed 6 bases and J 7 bases; nucleotides not matched to a gene: 11. The CDR3 reads CASSLTGPIFGYTF. Written as DNA, the CDR3 is TGTGCCAGCAGTTTGACAGGGCCGATCTTTGGCTACACCTTC.

This rearrangement joins TRBV11-2 to TRBJ1-2; 7 positions match TRBD1. V lost 0 bases to trimming and J lost 4 bases; unmatched junction nucleotides: 8. From germline, CDR1 is SGHAT and CDR2 FQNNGV. The length of the CDR3 is 16 residues. CDR3 nucleotides: TGTGCCAGCAGCTTAGATCGGGCGGCAGGGGGCTATGGCTACACCTTC. Protein sequence: CASSLDRAAGGYGYTF.

This clone was observed once. V and J are TRBV7-2 and TRBJ1-3; maybe TRBD1 (5 bases). The germline CDR1 and CDR2 sequences are SGHTA and FQGNSA. The CDR3 totals 13 residues. Trimming removed 7 bases at V and 6 bases at J, with 13 bases between. CDR3 amino acids: CASTSGGLNTIYF. DNA of the CDR3: TGTGCCAGCACCTCTGGGGGGTTAAACACCATATATTTT.

The rearrangement joins TRBV7-2 to TRBJ1-1, with D possibly being TRBD1 (5 bases). V shed 6 bases and J shed 10 bases, with 15 bases lying between them. Germline V gene data show CDR1 as SGHTA and CDR2 as FQGNSA. The CDR3 runs to 12 residues. The CDR3 here is CASSWGGFAAFF. The DNA for the CDR3 is TGTGCCAGCAGTTGGGGGGGGTTTGCAGCTTTCTTT. Filled out from reference TRBV7-2 and TRBJ1-1, the complete variable domain reads GAGVSQSPSNKVTEKGKDVELRCDPISGHTALYWYRQSLGQGLEFLIYFQGNSAPDKSGLPSDRFSAERTGGSVSTLTIQRTQQEDSAVYLCASSWGGFAAFFGQGTRLTVV.

CDR3 residues: CASSPIRAPGGYTF. In DNA form, the CDR3 reads TGTGCCAGCAGCCCCATCCGGGCCCCGGGGGGCTACACCTTC. The chain joins TRBV7-8 to TRBJ1-2; D remains ambiguous. Germline V gene lookup returns CDR1 SGHVS and CDR2 FQNEAQ. This CDR3 region has 14 residues. V was clipped by 5 bases and J by 8 bases, with 18 bases between them.